This is a list of T cell receptor beta chains from one sample in a study of CD8 T cells in ankylosing spondylitis. TCRdb fed the 5' RACE reads into MiXCR, producing one record per CDR3 protein. The sample contains approximately 400,000 distinct CDR3 sequences, 25% to 30% of which appear only once. The sample was blood, either unsorted or a sorted T cell fraction (not recorded which). All receptors come from a male donor with ankylosing spondylitis. Each CDR3 is given with its conserved first and last residue. D genes are given only for firm matches. Clone size is not always given. Where it is, it says once, few, many or a class for expanded clones.

cdr3_aa,cdr3_nt,clone_size,j_call,d_call,v_call
CAISGTAILTDTQYF,TGTGCCATCAGTGGTACGGCGATCCTCACAGATACGCAGTATTTT,.,TRBJ2-3,.,TRBV10-3
CSASGQKYNEQFF,TGCAGTGCTAGTGGGCAGAAATACAATGAGCAGTTCTTC,few,TRBJ2-1,.,TRBV20-1
CATSPSGSNPGKSSYNEQFF,TGTGCCACCAGTCCTAGCGGGAGTAACCCTGGTAAGAGCTCCTACAATGAGCAGTTCTTC,.,TRBJ2-1,TRBD2,TRBV24-1
CSASLWEGPETQYF,TGCAGTGCCAGTTTATGGGAGGGCCCCGAGACCCAGTACTTC,.,TRBJ2-5,TRBD2,TRBV20-1
CASSDRGATNEKLFF,TGTGCCAGCAGTGATAGGGGAGCAACTAATGAAAAACTGTTTTTT,once,TRBJ1-4,.,TRBV6-1
CASRRETYSNQPQHF,TGTGCCAGCAGGAGGGAGACATATAGCAATCAGCCCCAGCATTTT,few,TRBJ1-5,.,TRBV2
CATSWAEGPYEQYF,TGTGCCACCTCCTGGGCGGAGGGGCCCTACGAGCAGTACTTC,.,TRBJ2-7,.,TRBV12-3/TRBV12-4
CASSPGLRGGEAFF,TGTGCCAGCAGCCCCGGACTGAGGGGGGGTGAAGCTTTCTTT,.,TRBJ1-1,.,TRBV9
CASAGTPGETQYF,TGCGCCAGCGCAGGGACTCCTGGAGAGACCCAGTACTTC,few,TRBJ2-5,.,TRBV5-1
CASSLGPRTSWYNEQFF,TGCGCCAGCAGCTTGGGGCCCAGGACTAGCTGGTACAATGAGCAGTTCTTC,.,TRBJ2-1,TRBD2,TRBV5-1
CASTLAGARRNEQFF,TGTGCCAGCACACTAGCGGGAGCGAGGAGGAATGAGCAGTTCTTC,few,TRBJ2-1,TRBD2,TRBV27
CASGTGGGSYNEQFF,TGCGCCAGCGGGACAGGGGGCGGTTCCTACAATGAGCAGTTCTTC,few,TRBJ2-1,TRBD1,TRBV5-1
CASRGIGGAFF,TGTGCCAGCAGGGGAATTGGTGGAGCTTTCTTT,.,TRBJ1-1,.,TRBV5-6
CASAEEVPLGAFF,TGCGCCAGCGCCGAGGAGGTTCCGCTAGGAGCTTTCTTT,.,TRBJ1-1,.,TRBV5-1
CASSSLGEQFF,TGTGCCAGCAGCTCTCTTGGTGAGCAGTTCTTC,.,TRBJ2-1,.,TRBV7-2
CASSSSGPRSNEQFF,TGCGCCAGCAGTAGTTCGGGACCTAGAAGTAATGAGCAGTTCTTC,.,TRBJ2-1,.,TRBV5-1
CASMGQALAKNIQYF,TGTGCCAGCATGGGACAAGCCCTAGCCAAAAACATTCAGTACTTC,.,TRBJ2-4,.,TRBV2
CASSSGTDGEDEQFF,TGTGCCAGCTCATCCGGGACGGACGGGGAAGATGAGCAGTTCTTC,few,TRBJ2-1,.,TRBV18